The TCR beta chain described here comes from a study of cytomegalovirus exposure and HLA in healthy donors. Study details: Early released data comprised around 80 million unique TCRs from HLA-typed donors. Assignment to the Caucasian-associated ancestry cluster applied to around four fifths of the approximately 380 genotyped donors.

In germline, CDR1 is SGHRS, CDR2 YFSETQ. Trimming removed 1 base from V and 2 bases from J, with 13 bases in between. This CDR3 region has 17 residues. Note on this clone: What it recognizes is unknown.

Study-wide results and caveats: Presence/absence analyses supposed approximately even sequencing depth among donors. A prior analysis recorded that most TCR beta V segments were productive about 87% or about 30% of the time.

Researchers ran the PCR with 60 Vbeta and 13 Jbeta primers. Generated by immunoSEQ multiplex PCR, the TCRdb table keeps only in-frame clones and is missing some. This table holds roughly 110,000 clones, around 64% found once. The sample comprised PBMCs. The genes are TRBV5-1 and TRBJ2-6; D gene uncertain. This TCR was sampled from a woman under 40 in good health and CMV-seronegative. Here the CDR3 reads CASSLWAPNPGANVLTF. The CDR3, as DNA: TGCGCCAGCAGCTTGTGGGCTCCAAATCCTGGGGCCAACGTCCTGACTTTC.